This T cell receptor (beta chain) was captured by sequencing in a study of control samples from healthy donors and cancer patients. The CDR3 is 15 residues long. Per germline, CDR1 SGDLS and CDR2 YYNGEE. V was shortened by 4 bases and J by 0 bases, with 11 bases between the two germline ends. Only in-frame clones appear in the TCRdb table, and some are missing; sequencing was by immunoSEQ multiplex PCR. The repertoire holds tens of thousands of clones, 70% to 90% seen once, with 6% to 9.5% in the top ten. The source material was blood. The V and J genes are TRBV9 and TRBJ1-5; D is unclear. This TCR came from a woman aged 55-70 years in good health. For the CDR3, the DNA is TGTGCCAGCAGCCCTACCGGGAATAGCAATCAGCCCCAGCATTTT. It translates to CASSPTGNSNQPQHF.